This TCR beta chain was retrieved from a study of technical replicates of blood from a handful of donors (dated by TCRdb to the late 2010s). V sheds 3 bases and J sheds 6 bases, leaving 9 bases between their ends. The germline V gene gives CDR1 as MNHEY and CDR2 as SVGAGI. Taken from cysteine to phenylalanine, the CDR3 has 13 residues. The kept DNA is CDR3 alone, 39 bases in frame from the first base. Comments on this clone: What this receptor recognizes is not known. There are no base qualities to consult, and no much larger clone falls within one base.

Library prep was done by the immunoSEQ multiplex PCR assay. Entries here come from immuneACCESS through TCRdb and include only in-frame sequences with V and J called. Some clones fail to appear in such tables; in the studies checked, an unresolved V gene covers under half of the shortfall, and the cause of the remainder is unknown. Counted in this sample were 55,000 to 65,000 clones; less than 98% of them appeared once. The ten most abundant clones make up around 0.19% of the sample. The chain joins TRBV6-5 to TRBJ1-5, with no reliable assignment of the D segment. The TCR comes from a human donor in good health. Sequencing was performed on T cells isolated from PBMCs. The nucleotide sequence is given as TGTGCCAGCAGTTATGGAGGGCTTCAGCCCCAGCATTTT. Its product reads: CASSYGGLQPQHF.